The T cell receptor beta chain under discussion was sequenced for a study of breast tumors, draining lymph nodes, adjacent tissues (dated by TCRdb to the mid-2010s). Describing the broader study: Breast cancer patients provided tumor, adjacent nontumor tissue and axillary lymph nodes, and the study compared the TCR beta repertoires across these three sources. In human breast cancer, the study set out to evaluate how tumor, surrounding tissue and draining lymph node repertoires relate to one another and whether T cells may move between these sites. Broad study findings and their caveats: The data were judged consistent with most tumor T cells deriving from the lymph node and then expanding within tumor tissue. The conclusion that tumor T cells originate in lymph nodes was presented as consistent with a hypothesis rather than as directly demonstrated. Tumor and nontumor tissue repertoires were significantly more similar in luminal-like than in basal-like breast cancer. Tumor T-cell repertoires showed less diversity than lymph node repertoires and more diversity than nontumor tissue repertoires, and tumor T-cell repertoires showed preferential V and J gene usage.

This sample was sequenced with an Illumina HiSeq 2000. TCR beta chain libraries were generated through multiplex PCR amplification. The amplified TCR beta chain products were analyzed by high-throughput sequencing. In-frame beta chains were kept once TCRdb had trimmed the public reads at Q25 with fastp and called clones with MiXCR. Every CDR3 protein is listed once, alongside the most common genes and DNA of its rows. For this sample there are about 63,000 distinct CDR3 sequences; approximately 62% appear just once. Jointly, the top ten make up around 20% of the sample. The CDR3 contains 14 residues, cysteine and phenylalanine counted. Here the CDR3 DNA is all that survives: 42 bases in frame from base 1. V was cut back by 0 bases and J by 6 bases, leaving a gap of 12 bases between them. This clonotype is assessed as medium-sized (0.01 to 0.1%). Its recognized antigen is unknown. No quality values exist for individual bases; no much larger clone is one base distant.

This receptor was taken from a female donor with breast cancer. Some clones in this sample may be carry-over from other donors' samples. The chain employs TRBV12-3 or TRBV12-4 and TRBJ2-7; the D gene is perhaps TRBD1 or TRBD2, as each covers 5 bases. Material for sequencing was breast tumor tissue. CDR3 loop: CASSLARTGAEQYF. The DNA is as follows: TGTGCCAGCAGTTTAGCGCGTACCGGGGCCGAGCAGTACTTC.